This paragraph covers one TCR beta chain sequence. Its target is not known. One end of the junction does not line up with germline, which may come from a read error. Coverage ceases 3 residues before the CDR3 finishes, and the germline J gene fills in the end. Assay used: immunoSEQ multiplex PCR; TCRdb lists only in-frame clones, some missing. In total, the table holds fewer than 35,000 clones. This CDR3 spans 13 amino acids. Germline V gene sequence: CDR1 SSHAT, CDR2 FNYEAQ (reference sequence). The data originate from a study of T cells in women clearing cervical HPV infection. Study conclusions and caveats: It is unknown whether associations predate infection; no effector/memory or HPV-specific sorting.

The genes are TRBV7-7 and TRBJ2-4, with TRBD1 identical over 7 bases. The source is a woman between 18 and 70 years old with a cervical HPV16 infection that either progressed to CIN3+ or cleared (not recorded which). Sample: blood buffy coat. CDR3 amino acids: CASSKGARDIQYF. The covered CDR3 bases are TGTGCTAGCAGCAAGGGGGCTCGGGACATT.